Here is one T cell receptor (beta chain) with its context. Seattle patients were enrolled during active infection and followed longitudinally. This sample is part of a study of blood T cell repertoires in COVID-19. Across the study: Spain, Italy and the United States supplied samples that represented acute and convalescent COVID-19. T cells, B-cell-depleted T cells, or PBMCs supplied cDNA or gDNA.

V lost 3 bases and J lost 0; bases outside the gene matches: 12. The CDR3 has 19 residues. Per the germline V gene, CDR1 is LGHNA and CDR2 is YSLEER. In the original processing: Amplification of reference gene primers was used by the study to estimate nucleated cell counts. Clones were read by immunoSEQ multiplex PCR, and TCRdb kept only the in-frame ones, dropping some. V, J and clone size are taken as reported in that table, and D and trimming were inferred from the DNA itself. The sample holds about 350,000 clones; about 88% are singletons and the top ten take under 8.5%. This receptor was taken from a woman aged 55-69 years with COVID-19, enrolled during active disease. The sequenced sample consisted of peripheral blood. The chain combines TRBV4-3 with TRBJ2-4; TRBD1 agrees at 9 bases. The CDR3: CASSHAIGGQGLAKNIQYF. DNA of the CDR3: TGCGCCAGCAGCCATGCGATCGGAGGACAGGGGCTAGCCAAAAACATTCAGTACTTC.